This record looks at one TCR beta chain sequence and its context. Its antigen is still unknown. The entry originates in a study of cytomegalovirus exposure and HLA in healthy donors. General study findings and limits: There were some V segments, including TRBV6-2 and TRBV6-3, excluded as indistinguishable.

With 60 Vbeta and 13 Jbeta primers, the PCR was carried out. Data came from immunoSEQ multiplex PCR; TCRdb stores just in-frame clones and leaves some out. This repertoire shows some 130,000 clones, 70% to 80% found once; its top ten account for 2% to 2.5%. V was clipped by 4 bases and J by 1 base; unmatched bases: 5. CDR1 is MGHRA and CDR2 is YSYEKL in the germline V gene. This CDR3 is built from 16 residues. The sequenced sample was PBMCs. The origin of this receptor is a man younger than 30 in good health and CMV-seronegative. The chain uses TRBV4-1 and TRBJ2-1; 9 positions agree with TRBD2. DNA for the CDR3: TGCGCCAGCAGCCGCCTACTAGCGGGTTCCTACAATGAGCAGTTCTTC. Protein sequence: CASSRLLAGSYNEQFF.